One and the same sample provided the 23 T cell receptor beta chains below, sequenced in a study of Ad26.COV2.S vaccination and SARS-CoV-2 variants. Indicated treatment: 15 to 20 received Ad26.COV2.S at low or high dose, single or two shots; about 5 received placebo; per-sample allocation not given. It was on day 63 after the first vaccine or placebo injection that samples were taken. TCRdb's copy holds only in-frame clones and misses some; the assay was immunoSEQ multiplex PCR. Found here are about 680,000 clones, 89% of them singletons; the top ten hold about 1.5%. Specimen: peripheral blood, collected in a trial of Ad26.COV2.S vaccine versus placebo. The receptors originated from a person aged 18-60 years who received the Ad26.COV2.S COVID-19 vaccine or a placebo.

This clone was seen a single time. This rearrangement joins TRBV6-5 to TRBJ2-3; D is undetermined. The CDR3 runs 13 residues. Germline values: CDR1 MNHEY, CDR2 SVGAGI. With 2 bases removed from V and 4 bases from J, the gap between germline ends came to 7 bases. CDR3: CASSYVVADTQYF. The CDR3 bases are TGTGCCAGCAGTTACGTAGTGGCAGATACGCAGTATTTT.

The chain couples TRBV7-2 to TRBJ2-7; 8 nucleotides align to TRBD2. With 5 bases clipped from V and 0 bases from J, the junction kept 6 bases outside the gene matches. Germline CDR1 and CDR2: SGHTA and FQGNSA. The CDR3 runs to 15 residues. CDR3 nucleotides: TGTGCCAGCAGCCCCAGCGGGAGTGTCTCCTACGAGCAGTACTTC. It is translated as CASSPSGSVSYEQYF.

This clone has a handful of counts. CDR3 DNA sequence: TGTGCCATCAGTGAGCCCGGACAGGGCTACTATGGCTACACCTTC. Translation gives CAISEPGQGYYGYTF. The V and J genes are TRBV10-3 and TRBJ1-2; 8 bases fit TRBD1. The CDR3 consists of 15 residues. V shed 2 bases, J shed 3 bases, and the junction held 5 bases outside the gene matches. Germline CDR1 ENHRY, CDR2 SYGVKD.

This chain connects TRBV29-1 to TRBJ2-3; no clear D. With 4 bases removed from V and 3 bases from J, the gap between germline ends came to 14 bases. The CDR3 is 14 residues long. Germline values: CDR1 SQVTM, CDR2 ANQGSEA. CDR3 protein: CSVVSAPVTDTQYF. The CDR3 nucleotides are TGCAGCGTTGTGAGCGCCCCGGTTACAGATACGCAGTATTTT.

The chain combines TRBV19 with TRBJ2-1; either TRBD1 or TRBD2 may fit D (5 bases each). Germline V CDR1 and CDR2: LNHDA, SQIVND (reference sequence). V lost 3 bases and J lost 8, with 11 bases in between. This CDR3 comprises 13 residues. The CDR3 DNA reads as TGTGCCAGTAGTATCTTGGGGGTGGATGAGCAGTTCTTC. Encoded protein: CASSILGVDEQFF.

This chain links TRBV29-1 with TRBJ2-1, with D tentatively TRBD2 (6 bases). Per germline, CDR1 SQVTM and CDR2 ANQGSEA. This CDR3 is 13 amino acids long. Trimming removed 3 bases at V and 6 bases at J, with 12 bases between. In nucleotides, the CDR3 is TGCAGCGTTGAGGTTTTCGGGGGCAATGAGCAGTTCTTC. Translating gives CSVEVFGGNEQFF.

This chain links TRBV7-2 with TRBJ1-2, with TRBD1 as a possible D gene (6 bases). This CDR3 spans 15 amino acids. The V end lost 1 base, the J end lost 4 bases, and 13 bases lay between the germline ends. Germline CDR1 and CDR2: SGHTA and FQGNSA. The CDR3 nucleotides are TGTGCCAGCAGCTTAGTTTTACAGGGTGGCTATGGCTACACCTTC. Protein sequence: CASSLVLQGGYGYTF. The full variable domain, rest sourced from reference TRBV7-2 and TRBJ1-2, is GAGVSQSPSNKVTEKGKDVELRCDPISGHTALYWYRQSLGQGLEFLIYFQGNSAPDKSGLPSDRFSAERTGGSVSTLTIQRTQQEDSAVYLCASSLVLQGGYGYTFGSGTRLTVV.

This sequence joins TRBV29-1 and TRBJ1-2, with D possibly matching TRBD1 (6 bases). The germline V gene has CDR1 SQVTM and CDR2 ANQGSEA. The V end was cut by 4 bases, the J end by 4 bases, with 13 bases between. There are 13 residues in the CDR3. The CDR3: CSVVRGEGYGYTF. As DNA, the CDR3 is TGCAGCGTTGTCAGGGGAGAGGGCTATGGCTACACCTTC.

V is TRBV5-1 and J is TRBJ2-5; 10 bases map to TRBD1. Germline values: CDR1 SGHRS, CDR2 YFSETQ. With 4 bases clipped from V and 4 bases from J, the junction kept 13 bases outside the gene matches. This CDR3 has 17 residues. DNA of the CDR3: TGCGCCAGCAGCAGGACAGGGGGTTCCCTCCTAGCAGAGACCCAGTACTTC. This codes for CASSRTGGSLLAETQYF.

V gene TRBV7-2 combines with J gene TRBJ1-5; 8 nucleotides agree with TRBD1. V gave up 2 bases and J gave up 7 bases; unmatched junction bases: 10. CDR3 length: 16 amino acids. Germline V lookup: CDR1 SGHTA, CDR2 FQGNSA. The CDR3 nucleotides are TGTGCCAGCAGCTTACAAGCAGGGGGCATTTGGCAGCCCCAGCATTTT. This gives the protein CASSLQAGGIWQPQHF.

This sequence joins TRBV19 and TRBJ1-2; weak D call: TRBD1 (6 bases). This CDR3 comprises 14 residues. V was pared by 3 bases and J by 4 bases, with 12 bases between. Germline V lookup: CDR1 LNHDA, CDR2 SQIVND (reference sequence). CDR3 sequence: CASSIDRNPYGYTF. CDR3 nucleotides: TGTGCCAGTAGTATCGACAGGAACCCCTATGGCTACACCTTC.

A single count supports this clone. V usage is TRBV5-8 and J usage is TRBJ1-6, with 7 bases lining up with TRBD1. In germline, CDR1 is SGHTS, CDR2 YDEGEE. After removal of 2 bases from V and 5 bases from J, the junction contained 4 bases not matched to a gene. The CDR3 totals 15 residues. The CDR3 region is CASSFGDRDNSPLHF. The CDR3 region has the DNA TGTGCCAGCAGCTTCGGGGACAGAGATAATTCACCCCTCCACTTT. The full variable domain, with the rest looked up from reference TRBV5-8 and TRBJ1-6, is EAGVTQSPTHLIKTRGQQATLRCSPISGHTSVYWYQQALGLGLQFLLWYDEGEERNRGNFPPRFSGRQFPNYSSELNVNALELEDSALYLCASSFGDRDNSPLHFGNGTRLTVT.

The chain joins TRBV7-9 to TRBJ1-6; the match to TRBD1 covers 8 bases. The CDR3 length is 13 residues. Trimming removed 7 bases from V and 10 bases from J; junction bases left unmatched: 6. Looked up from germline, CDR1 is SEHNR and CDR2 is FQNEAQ (reference sequence). This CDR3 is CASNKQGESPLHF. The DNA of the CDR3 is TGTGCCAGCAACAAACAGGGGGAATCACCCCTCCACTTT.

The J gene is TRBJ1-3, the V gene TRBV7-2, with 7 positions matching TRBD1. V lost 0 bases and J lost 0; bases outside the gene matches: 8. There are 18 residues in the CDR3. Germline V gene lookup returns CDR1 SGHTA and CDR2 FQGNSA. The CDR3: CASSLAYRQGLSGNTIYF. The CDR3 DNA reads as TGTGCCAGCAGCTTAGCCTATAGACAGGGCCTCTCTGGAAACACCATATATTTT.

This chain uses TRBV27 with TRBJ2-1; perhaps TRBD2 as D (6 bases). Germline CDR1 is MNHEY and CDR2 is SMNVEV (reference sequence). Trimming took off 3 bases at V and 5 bases at J, with 11 bases between the two ends. CDR3 size: 14 residues. For the CDR3, the DNA is TGTGCCAGCAGTTTCGGGGGAAACCACAATGAGCAGTTCTTC. It yields the protein CASSFGGNHNEQFF.

V and J are TRBV19 and TRBJ1-4, with a weak D call TRBD1 (5 bases). The V and J ends lost 8 bases and 0 bases respectively, with 10 bases between them. Germline V gives CDR1 LNHDA, CDR2 SQIVND (reference sequence). CDR3 length: 14 residues. The DNA of the CDR3 is TGTGCCAGTCATGACAGAGCAACTAATGAAAAACTGTTTTTT. Translating it yields CASHDRATNEKLFF.

The chain carries TRBV3-1 (or the pseudogene TRBV3-2) and TRBJ2-1; 16 bases agree with TRBD2. This CDR3 has 19 residues. Trimming took 0 bases from V and 0 from J; bases not matched to a gene: 2. Germline V lookup: CDR1 LGHDT, CDR2 YNNKEL (reference sequence). The CDR3 sequence: CASSQEGLAGGGSYNEQFF. CDR3 nucleotides: TGTGCCAGCAGCCAAGAGGGACTAGCGGGAGGGGGCTCCTACAATGAGCAGTTCTTC.

The rearrangement uses TRBV7-2 and TRBJ2-5, with D perhaps given as TRBD1 or TRBD2 (5 bases each). The CDR3 is 14 residues long. V was cut by 1 base and J by 5 bases, with 11 bases left in between. Germline V CDR1 and CDR2: SGHTA, FQGNSA. CDR3 protein: CASSLVRDAETQYF. CDR3 DNA sequence: TGTGCCAGCAGCTTAGTCCGGGACGCTGAGACCCAGTACTTC. Variable domain in full (rest from reference TRBV7-2 and TRBJ2-5): GAGVSQSPSNKVTEKGKDVELRCDPISGHTALYWYRQSLGQGLEFLIYFQGNSAPDKSGLPSDRFSAERTGGSVSTLTIQRTQQEDSAVYLCASSLVRDAETQYFGPGTRLLVL.

The V call is TRBV27, the J call TRBJ2-2; D is ambiguous. V was shortened by 6 bases and J by 4 bases, with 12 bases between the two germline ends. Germline-derived CDR1 and CDR2 are MNHEY and SMNVEV (reference sequence). The CDR3 contains 14 residues. The CDR3 is CASRPTRGTGELFF. The CDR3 DNA reads as TGTGCCAGCAGGCCCACTCGTGGCACCGGGGAGCTGTTTTTT.

The CDR3 DNA is TGTGCCAGCAGTATGTCATCGGGGGGCCGGAGCTACGAGCAGTACTTC. Amino acids: CASSMSSGGRSYEQYF. The chain uses TRBV2 and TRBJ2-7; D may be TRBD2 (7 bases). Germline assignment: CDR1 SNHLY and CDR2 FYNNEI. Trimming left V 5 bases short and J 3 bases short, with 20 bases between. CDR3 length: 16 amino acids. Variable domain in full (rest from reference TRBV2 and TRBJ2-7): EPEVTQTPSHQVTQMGQEVILRCVPISNHLYFYWYRQILGQKVEFLVSFYNNEISEKSEIFDDQFSVERPDGSNFTLKIRSTKLEDSAMYFCASSMSSGGRSYEQYFGPGTRLTVT.

This clone was observed a handful of times. J is TRBJ2-7 and V is TRBV19; weak D call: TRBD2 (6 bases). The CDR3 runs to 13 residues. V shed 4 bases and J shed 6 bases, with 13 bases lying between them. Per germline, CDR1 LNHDA and CDR2 SQIVND (reference sequence). This CDR3 is CASSNVGGSEQYF. CDR3 sequence (DNA): TGTGCCAGTAGTAACGTCGGGGGTAGCGAGCAGTACTTC.

This clone was detected once. The V gene is TRBV6-1, the J gene TRBJ1-5, with a tentative D call TRBD1 (6 bases). Trimming stripped 1 base from V and 4 bases from J, with 8 bases between. The CDR3 length is 14 residues. Germline V gene sequence: CDR1 MNHNS, CDR2 SASEGT. CDR3 nucleotide sequence: TGTGCCAGCAGTGAAGTCAGGGGTAATCAGCCCCAGCATTTT. Its translation is CASSEVRGNQPQHF.

A remark on this clone: Other nucleotide sequences from this sample produce the same CDR3. The J gene is TRBJ2-7, the V gene TRBV6-5; a possible D gene is TRBD2 (5 bases). CDR1 is MNHEY, CDR2 SVGAGI, per germline. This CDR3 region has 13 residues. Deletions cut 0 bases from V and 2 bases from J, with 5 bases between. In nucleotides, the CDR3 is TGTGCCAGCAGTTACTCGAGGGCCTACGAGCAGTACTTC. Protein sequence: CASSYSRAYEQYF.